A single sample gave rise to the 19 T cell receptor beta chains below, sequenced in a study of T-cell reconstitution after alpha-beta-depleted transplantation in children. Library preparation (for TCRbeta) was performed with unique molecular identifiers. TCRdb re-derived calls from the PCR reads in MiXCR, one entry per CDR3 protein. The sample consists of around 410,000 distinct CDR3 sequences, under 13% of them appearing once. Sample: PBMCs from the stem cell graft donor, taken from the stem cell graft. Source of these receptors: a human donor who donated a stem cell graft to a child with acute myeloid leukemia.

This chain connects TRBV7-2 to TRBJ2-5; no definite D call. Trimming pared 4 bases from V and 2 bases from J, leaving 11 bases between. The germline gives CDR1 SGHTA, CDR2 FQGNSA. The CDR3 length is 14 residues. CDR3 coding DNA: TGTGCCAGCAGCTCGAGACTGTCTCAAGAGACCCAGTACTTC. Protein: CASSSRLSQETQYF.

The chain couples TRBV6-1 to TRBJ1-4; D remains unclear. The CDR3 extends over 12 amino acids. Germline CDR1 MNHNS, CDR2 SASEGT. V was shortened by 3 bases and J by 10 bases, with 9 bases between the two germline ends. The CDR3 sequence is CASSDFLGKLFF. The CDR3 coding sequence is TGTGCCAGCAGTGATTTTTTGGGAAAACTGTTTTTT.

There are a few counts of this clonotype. This chain joins TRBV7-2 and TRBJ1-4; D remains unclear. The CDR3 has 13 amino acids. V dropped 1 base and J dropped 8 bases, with 8 bases sitting between them. Germline V gene lookup returns CDR1 SGHTA and CDR2 FQGNSA. The CDR3 protein is CASSLVVGEKLFF. CDR3 DNA: TGTGCCAGCAGCTTAGTCGTCGGAGAAAAACTGTTTTTT.

This clonotype was counted only a few times. The chain uses TRBV9 and TRBJ1-1; TRBD1 aligns across 8 bases. J gave up 1 base and V 5 bases, and 4 bases lay outside the gene matches. The CDR3 sequence is 14 residues long. Germline V gene data show CDR1 as SGDLS and CDR2 as YYNGEE. CDR3 nucleotide sequence: TGTGCCAGCAGACCGGGACAGGAGAACACTGAAGCTTTCTTT. This translates into CASRPGQENTEAFF.

In its sample, this clonotype was seen a few times. This chain uses TRBV7-2 with TRBJ2-1; 8 bases align to TRBD2. With V trimmed by 6 bases and J by 6 bases, 10 bases remained unmatched. The germline V gene encodes CDR1 SGHTA and CDR2 FQGNSA. The CDR3 sequence is 15 residues long. CDR3 nucleotides: TGTGCCAGCAGATCAGCCGGGCTAGCGGGCAATGAGCAGTTCTTC. As protein: CASRSAGLAGNEQFF.

J is TRBJ1-1 and V is TRBV29-1, with 7 bases matching TRBD1. The CDR3 consists of 16 residues. CDR1 is SQVTM, CDR2 ANQGSEA, per germline. J gave up 4 bases and V 6 bases, and 17 bases lay outside the gene matches. This chain's CDR3 is CSVPDPHRGRGTEAFF. In DNA, the CDR3 is TGCAGCGTACCGGATCCCCACAGGGGCCGAGGCACTGAAGCTTTCTTT.

A few counts support this clonotype. This chain uses TRBV11-2 with TRBJ2-1; TRBD2 might be the D (5 bases). This CDR3 contains 15 residues. Trimming pared 5 bases from V and 0 bases from J, leaving 11 bases between. Germline CDR1 reads SGHAT; CDR2 reads FQNNGV. CDR3 DNA: TGTGCCAGCAGCAACGGGGTGAGCTCCTACAATGAGCAGTTCTTC. This gives the protein CASSNGVSSYNEQFF.

This clonotype was seen a few times. The chain joins TRBV5-1 to TRBJ2-1, with D possibly TRBD2 on 5 matching bases. The V end was cut by 1 base, the J end by 8 bases, with 13 bases between. Germline assignment: CDR1 SGHRS and CDR2 YFSETQ. The CDR3 is 14 residues long. The CDR3 sequence is CASSLYRLADEQFF. The DNA for the CDR3 is TGCGCCAGCAGCTTGTATAGGCTAGCCGATGAGCAGTTCTTC.

This chain uses TRBV2 with TRBJ2-2; D ambiguous. Between the trimmed V and J ends, which lost 4 bases and 1 base, there was a span of 13 bases. Germline V CDR1 and CDR2: SNHLY, FYNNEI. The CDR3 spans 16 residues. This CDR3 reads CASSAPGPQNTGELFF. The CDR3, as DNA: TGTGCCAGCAGTGCCCCCGGGCCCCAGAACACCGGGGAGCTGTTTTTT.

In its sample, this clonotype was seen a few times. This chain links TRBV11-2 with TRBJ2-3; 13 nucleotides line up with TRBD2. CDR1 and CDR2 (germline): SGHAT, FQNNGV. This CDR3 is 18 amino acids long. The trim removed 1 base at V and 4 bases at J, leaving 8 bases unmatched. The CDR3 loop is CASSLVGTSGIGADTQYF. In nucleotides, the CDR3 is TGTGCCAGCAGCTTAGTAGGGACTAGCGGGATTGGCGCAGATACGCAGTATTTT.

A few counts support this clonotype. The genes are TRBV20-1 and TRBJ1-2, with TRBD1 as a possible D gene (5 bases). The CDR3 consists of 14 residues. Germline loops: CDR1 DFQATT, CDR2 SNEGSKA (reference sequence). V was pared by 3 bases and J by 1 base, with 12 bases between. The CDR3 bases are TGCAGTGCTAGCGGGGACGGTCATAACTATGGCTACACCTTC. Its protein product is CSASGDGHNYGYTF.

This clonotype was recorded at least ten times. CDR3: CATSREASGGIYNEQFF. The DNA for the CDR3 is TGTGCCACCAGCAGAGAGGCTAGCGGGGGGATCTACAATGAGCAGTTCTTC. J is TRBJ2-1 and V is TRBV15; 11 bases match TRBD2. Looked up from germline, CDR1 is LNHNV and CDR2 is YYDKDF (reference sequence). Losses at the gene ends were 0 bases for V and 3 bases for J; bases not matched to a gene: 4. There are 17 residues in the CDR3.

The V call is TRBV25-1, the J call TRBJ1-5; D unclear. This CDR3 region has 11 residues. Germline V gene sequence: CDR1 MGHDK, CDR2 SYGVNS. V was pared by 3 bases and J by 9 bases, with 6 bases between. The CDR3 coding sequence is TGTGCCAGCAGTGATGGTGGGCCCCAGCATTTT. Amino acids: CASSDGGPQHF.

This clonotype came up a few times. The chain has TRBV20-1 and TRBJ1-2, with D unclear. Germline values: CDR1 DFQATT, CDR2 SNEGSKA (reference sequence). V was pared by 3 bases and J by 3 bases, with 17 bases between. CDR3 length: 15 residues. The CDR3 sequence: CSASALDPKDYGYTF. As DNA, the CDR3 is TGCAGTGCTAGTGCACTGGACCCGAAGGACTATGGCTACACCTTC.

The count of this clonotype is one. The J gene is TRBJ2-1, the V gene TRBV12-3 or TRBV12-4; the match to TRBD2 covers 12 bases. V lost 3 bases to trimming and J lost 6 bases; unmatched junction nucleotides: 3. CDR3 length: 15 residues. The CDR3 nucleotides read TGTGCCAGCAGTTTTGAGACTAGCGGGAGCAATGAGCAGTTCTTC. Translated, it gives CASSFETSGSNEQFF.

This clonotype was detected only a few times. The V call is TRBV2, the J call TRBJ2-5; possible D gene TRBD1, 6 bases. V gave up 9 bases and J gave up 2 bases, with 19 bases separating them. The germline V gene has CDR1 SNHLY and CDR2 FYNNEI. This CDR3 spans 15 amino acids. The CDR3 protein is CARNNPRTAQETQYF. The CDR3 nucleotides are TGTGCCAGAAACAATCCTAGGACAGCGCAAGAGACCCAGTACTTC.

This clonotype has more than one count but fewer than ten. This rearrangement joins TRBV12-3 or TRBV12-4 to TRBJ2-5; weak D call: TRBD2 (6 bases). This CDR3 has 15 amino acids. Trimming took 4 bases from V and 3 from J, leaving 15 bases between them. CDR3 sequence (DNA): TGTGCCAGCAGTTCCACACCGGGACTTGAAGAGACCCAGTACTTC. Translating gives CASSSTPGLEETQYF.

This clonotype was counted between two and nine times. The chain carries TRBV20-1 and TRBJ2-4; D ambiguous. The V gene lost 2 bases and the J gene lost 0 bases, with 5 bases spanning the gap. From germline, CDR1 is DFQATT and CDR2 SNEGSKA (reference sequence). CDR3 length equals 13 residues. The CDR3 sequence: CSARQVAKNIQYF. The DNA of the CDR3 is TGCAGTGCTAGACAGGTAGCCAAAAACATTCAGTACTTC.

This rearrangement joins TRBV30 to TRBJ1-1, with D possibly matching TRBD1 (5 bases). CDR3 size: 11 residues. Trimming removed 5 bases at V and 6 bases at J, with 10 bases between. Germline CDR1 GTSNPN, CDR2 SVGIG (reference sequence). CDR3 in DNA: TGTGCCTGGGACGAGGGGTCTGAAGCTTTCTTT. The encoded protein is CAWDEGSEAFF.